What follows are 30 T cell receptor beta chains derived from one specimen sequenced in a study of blood T cell repertoires in COVID-19 (dated by TCRdb to 2020 to 2022). Library construction relied on the immunoSEQ multiplex PCR assay. The table comes from immuneACCESS by way of TCRdb, which keeps in-frame sequences with V and J called. Part of the clones is missing from these tables; in studies checked, under half for an unresolved V gene and the rest for unknown reasons. The sample contains some 180,000 clones, around 89% of them found a single time. In total, the top ten clones hold 5.5% to 7% of the sample. Sequenced sample: peripheral blood. All receptors derive from a man aged 40-50 years with active or convalescent COVID-19.

The chain couples TRBV28 to TRBJ1-3, with unresolved D. Trimming took 3 bases from V and 0 from J, leaving 9 bases between them. The germline V gene encodes CDR1 MDHEN and CDR2 SYDVKM. The CDR3 length is 15 residues. This CDR3 is CASSLYPSSGNTIYF. The CDR3 bases are TGTGCCAGCAGTTTGTACCCCAGCTCTGGAAACACCATATATTTT.

This clone was seen more than once but under ten times. The chain links TRBV6-2 or TRBV6-3 to TRBJ1-3; a weak D match, TRBD1 (6 bases). Trimming left V 0 bases short and J 12 bases short, with 9 bases between. From germline, CDR1 is MNHEY and CDR2 SVGEGT. The CDR3 loop spans 12 amino acids. The CDR3 sequence is CASSYSDSSIYF. As DNA, the CDR3 is TGTGCCAGCAGTTACTCGGACAGCAGCATATATTTT.

The genes are TRBV11-2 and TRBJ2-5, with 7 bases lining up with TRBD2. The germline V gene has CDR1 SGHAT and CDR2 FQNNGV. The CDR3 length is 17 residues. V was clipped by 1 base and J by 0 bases; unmatched bases: 8. This CDR3 reads CASSLARASGYQETQYF. The CDR3 DNA follows: TGTGCCAGCAGCTTAGCCCGGGCTAGCGGATACCAAGAGACCCAGTACTTC. The full variable domain, completed using reference TRBV11-2 and TRBJ2-5, is EAGVAQSPRYKIIEKRQSVAFWCNPISGHATLYWYQQILGQGPKLLIQFQNNGVVDDSQLPKDRFSAERLKGVDSTLKIQPAKLEDSAVYLCASSLARASGYQETQYFGPGTRLLVL.

The chain recombines TRBV5-8 with TRBJ2-4, with D perhaps matching TRBD2 (5 bases). Germline CDR1 reads SGHTS; CDR2 reads YDEGEE. Deletions cut 4 bases from V and 7 bases from J, with 15 bases between. The length of the CDR3 is 14 residues. The CDR3 nucleotides are TGTGCCAGCAGCCCCGCCGCGGGTCGGAACATTCAGTACTTC. This sequence encodes CASSPAAGRNIQYF.

The chain recombines TRBV27 with TRBJ2-3; 12 nucleotides align to TRBD2. Looked up from germline, CDR1 is MNHEY and CDR2 is SMNVEV (reference sequence). Losses at the gene ends were 5 bases for V and 4 bases for J; bases not matched to a gene: 19. The CDR3 runs 20 residues. Here the CDR3 reads CASSPGRTSGAIVGADTQYF. In nucleotides, the CDR3 is TGTGCCAGCAGTCCCGGGCGGACTAGCGGGGCGATAGTGGGGGCAGATACGCAGTATTTT.

The J gene is TRBJ2-1, the V gene TRBV7-2; 8 bases line up with TRBD2. Trimming at V came to 5 bases and at J to 7 bases, leaving 16 bases not matched to a gene. The CDR3 is made up of 17 amino acids. Germline V gene sequence: CDR1 SGHTA, CDR2 FQGNSA. In DNA form, the CDR3 reads TGTGCCAGCAGCAACCGGCTGGCGGCGGGAGGTTTGAATGAGCAGTTCTTC. Its translation is CASSNRLAAGGLNEQFF.

This clone was recorded only once. The V and J genes are TRBV4-3 and TRBJ2-3, with 13 bases that match TRBD2. Per germline, CDR1 LGHNA and CDR2 YSLEER. V trimming: 0 bases; J trimming: 4 bases; junction bases outside the gene matches: 4. The CDR3 contains 17 residues. CDR3 nucleotide sequence: TGCGCCAGCAGCCAAGACTTTGGACTAGCGGGGGCAGATACGCAGTATTTT. Its protein is CASSQDFGLAGADTQYF.

The CDR3 sequence is CASTKIFGTGSSYEQYF. The DNA for the CDR3 is TGTGCCAGCACCAAAATATTCGGGACAGGGTCCTCCTACGAGCAGTACTTC. The gene calls are TRBV27 and TRBJ2-7, with TRBD1 matching 9 bases. Germline loops: CDR1 MNHEY, CDR2 SMNVEV (reference sequence). Unmatched junction bases numbered 13, after V lost 7 bases and J lost 0 bases. CDR3 size: 17 residues.

The chain carries TRBV11-3 and TRBJ2-7, with D perhaps TRBD1 (6 bases). The CDR3 extends over 14 amino acids. CDR1 is SGHNT, CDR2 YENEEA, per germline. V was pared by 5 bases and J by 2 bases, with 13 bases between. DNA for the CDR3: TGTGCCAGCAGCCCGCTGACAGGCCCCTACGAGCAGTACTTC. This gives the protein CASSPLTGPYEQYF. The full variable domain, in which reference TRBV11-3 and TRBJ2-7 provide the parts outside the CDR3, is EAGVVQSPRYKIIEKKQPVAFWCNPISGHNTLYWYLQNLGQGPELLIRYENEEAVDDSQLPKDRFSAERLKGVDSTLKIQPAELGDSAVYLCASSPLTGPYEQYFGPGTRLTVT.

CDR3 residues: CASRTLTGTYGYTF. The CDR3 bases are TGTGCCAGCAGGACCCTGACAGGGACATATGGCTACACCTTC. The chain employs TRBV28 and TRBJ1-2, with TRBD1 identical over 7 bases. This CDR3 is 14 amino acids long. Trimming removed 6 bases from V and 5 bases from J; junction bases left unmatched: 9. CDR1 and CDR2 (germline): MDHEN, SYDVKM.

This chain links TRBV9 with TRBJ2-7; 13 nucleotides agree with TRBD2. Germline-derived CDR1 and CDR2 are SGDLS and YYNGEE. The length of the CDR3 is 15 residues. V lost 3 bases, J lost 3 bases, and 3 bases stayed unmatched. CDR3 sequence (DNA): TGTGCCAGCAGCGCTGGGACTAGCGGGGACTACGAGCAGTACTTC. Translating gives CASSAGTSGDYEQYF.

The J gene is TRBJ2-1, the V gene TRBV12-2; the table assigns TRBD2, which was not confirmed against the DNA. TRBV12-2 is a pseudogene. The CDR3 is 15 amino acids. The CDR3 reads CASRFLAGGAHEQFF. CDR3 DNA: TGTGCAAGTCGCTTTCTAGCGGGAGGGGCTCATGAGCAGTTCTTC.

This chain links TRBV5-1 with TRBJ1-6, with TRBD1 matching over 7 bases. Germline CDR1 and CDR2: SGHRS and YFSETQ. V dropped 5 bases and J dropped 6; count of bases not matched to a gene: 11. This CDR3 has 16 residues. The CDR3 DNA sequence: TGCGCCAGCAGAATAGAACAGGGGAGAGGTAATTCACCCCTCCACTTT. Residues: CASRIEQGRGNSPLHF.

The chain joins TRBV24-1 to TRBJ1-4; 7 bases map to TRBD1. With V trimmed by 4 bases and J by 3 bases, 4 bases remained unmatched. CDR3 length: 15 residues. Germline lookup yields CDR1 KGHDR and CDR2 SFDVKD. This CDR3 is CATSDPGQSNEKLFF. CDR3 in DNA: TGTGCCACCAGTGACCCGGGACAGTCTAATGAAAAACTGTTTTTT.

The rearrangement uses TRBV28 and TRBJ1-2; unclear D gene. Germline-derived CDR1 and CDR2 are MDHEN and SYDVKM. Trimming removed 2 bases from V and 4 bases from J, with 11 bases in between. The CDR3 extends over 14 amino acids. The CDR3 DNA sequence: TGTGCCAGCAGTTTAGACGGACTTGGCTATGGCTACACCTTC. Protein sequence: CASSLDGLGYGYTF.

This clone was recorded only once. This rearrangement joins TRBV6-5 to TRBJ2-7; D is undetermined. Germline CDR1 is MNHEY and CDR2 is SVGAGI. The CDR3 is 14 amino acids. The ends were cut back, 5 bases at V and 4 bases at J, with 15 bases in the middle. The CDR3 nucleotides read TGTGCCAGCAGTCCGACCCGAATACAGTACGAGCAGTACTTC. Residues: CASSPTRIQYEQYF.

The rearrangement links TRBV7-2 to TRBJ2-2; no reliable D call. Trimming pared 6 bases from V and 4 bases from J, leaving 9 bases between. The CDR3 runs 13 residues. Germline CDR1 and CDR2: SGHTA and FQGNSA. CDR3 nucleotide sequence: TGTGCCAGCAGGGCTAGGCTCACCGGGGAGCTGTTTTTT. It is translated as CASRARLTGELFF.

This clone appeared a few times. This sequence joins TRBV5-8 and TRBJ1-2, with D possibly being TRBD1 (6 bases). Trimming took 6 bases from V and 2 from J, leaving 14 bases between them. The CDR3 contains 14 residues. The germline V gene has CDR1 SGHTS and CDR2 YDEGEE. CDR3 protein: CASTIGQINYGYTF. CDR3 in DNA: TGTGCCAGCACCATTGGACAGATAAACTATGGCTACACCTTC.

The chain employs TRBV18 and TRBJ2-2; 11 bases align to TRBD2. CDR3 length: 19 residues. Germline V lookup: CDR1 KGHSH, CDR2 LQKENI. The ends lost 2 bases at V and 0 bases at J; junction bases unmatched: 8. CDR3 sequence reads: CASSPDLLAGGANTGELFF. The CDR3 region has the DNA TGTGCCAGCTCACCAGACTTGCTAGCGGGAGGAGCGAACACCGGGGAGCTGTTTTTT.

The chain links TRBV10-3 to TRBJ2-7; 7 bases fit TRBD2. This CDR3 is built from 14 residues. J gave up 6 bases and V 4 bases, and 9 bases lay outside the gene matches. CDR1 is ENHRY and CDR2 is SYGVKD in the germline V gene. The CDR3 coding sequence is TGTGCCATCAGTGTCTCTGGTTCGGGGGGCGAGCAGTACTTC. This sequence encodes CAISVSGSGGEQYF.

The rearrangement links TRBV19 to TRBJ2-2; 7 positions agree with TRBD1. Germline CDR1 LNHDA, CDR2 SQIVND (reference sequence). The CDR3 runs to 14 residues. J was trimmed by 5 bases and V by 5 bases; bases with no gene match: 5. CDR3 in amino acids: CASSVGQTTGELFF. In DNA form, the CDR3 reads TGTGCCAGTAGTGTGGGACAGACAACCGGGGAGCTGTTTTTT.

This chain links TRBV7-2 with TRBJ1-3; D is undetermined. Germline V gives CDR1 SGHTA, CDR2 FQGNSA. This CDR3 comprises 13 residues. The V and J ends lost 3 bases and 13 bases respectively, with 16 bases between them. In DNA, the CDR3 is TGTGCCAGCAGCTTGAAATCTGGGCCCCCTATATATTTT. This sequence encodes CASSLKSGPPIYF.

This chain links TRBV12-3 or TRBV12-4 with TRBJ1-6; D may be TRBD1 (5 bases). The CDR3 contains 12 residues. Trimming removed 4 bases from V and 10 bases from J, with 8 bases in between. Written as DNA, the CDR3 is TGTGCCAGCAGTTCAGGGCAATCACCCCTCCACTTT. Its protein product is CASSSGQSPLHF.

The rearrangement links TRBV6-5 to TRBJ2-3; D unclear. This CDR3 comprises 16 residues. CDR1 and CDR2 (germline): MNHEY, SVGAGI. V was shortened by 0 bases and J by 3 bases, with 13 bases between the two germline ends. The CDR3 region is CASSYSASPSTDTQYF. In nucleotides, the CDR3 is TGTGCCAGCAGTTACTCGGCCAGTCCCTCTACAGATACGCAGTATTTT.

V gene TRBV11-2 combines with J gene TRBJ1-2; 8 bases line up with TRBD1. After removal of 3 bases from V and 4 bases from J, the junction contained 7 bases not matched to a gene. CDR1 and CDR2 (germline): SGHAT, FQNNGV. This CDR3 has 15 amino acids. The CDR3 sequence: CASSFGQGISYGYTF. Here the CDR3 DNA reads TGTGCCAGCAGCTTCGGACAGGGAATTTCCTATGGCTACACCTTC.

The V gene is TRBV2, the J gene TRBJ2-4; D might be TRBD1 (5 bases). The CDR3 runs to 15 residues. Germline CDR1 is SNHLY and CDR2 is FYNNEI. V was cut by 7 bases and J by 0 bases, with 13 bases left in between. The chain's CDR3 is CASTFGALAKNIQYF. The CDR3 region has the DNA TGTGCCAGCACCTTTGGGGCCTTAGCCAAAAACATTCAGTACTTC.

The rearrangement joins TRBV2 to TRBJ2-1, with 9 bases that match TRBD1. The CDR3 length is 14 residues. The germline V gene has CDR1 SNHLY and CDR2 FYNNEI. V lost 7 bases and J lost 8; bases outside the gene matches: 9. The CDR3 spells CASNRDRVVDEQFF. CDR3 nucleotides: TGTGCCAGCAACCGGGACAGGGTTGTCGATGAGCAGTTCTTC.

V gene TRBV27 combines with J gene TRBJ2-7; weak D call: TRBD1 (6 bases). The length of the CDR3 is 14 residues. Germline assignment: CDR1 MNHEY and CDR2 SMNVEV (reference sequence). The V end was cut by 7 bases, the J end by 2 bases, with 15 bases between. Here the CDR3 DNA reads TGTGCCAGCACCCCAACAGGGTTCGCCTACGAGCAGTACTTC. Amino acid sequence: CASTPTGFAYEQYF.

V usage is TRBV19 and J usage is TRBJ2-1, with D perhaps TRBD1 (5 bases). The CDR3 has 15 residues. V was shortened by 3 bases and J by 2 bases, with 11 bases between the two germline ends. Germline CDR1 LNHDA, CDR2 SQIVND (reference sequence). The CDR3 sequence is CASSISAGTYNEQFF. As DNA, the CDR3 is TGTGCCAGTAGTATTTCGGCAGGGACCTACAATGAGCAGTTCTTC.

CDR3 DNA: TGTGCCAGCACCCTTATGCCGACAGCTAACTATGGCTACACCTTC. Amino acids: CASTLMPTANYGYTF. The chain couples TRBV7-6 to TRBJ1-2, with D possibly TRBD1 on 5 matching bases. Germline assignment: CDR1 SGHVS and CDR2 FNYEAQ. V dropped 7 bases and J dropped 0 bases, with 15 bases sitting between them. CDR3 length: 15 residues.